This T cell receptor beta chain derives from a study of cytomegalovirus exposure and HLA in healthy donors. Trimming took off 2 bases at V and 0 bases at J, with 14 bases between the two ends. The V gene's germline CDR1 is MNHNS and CDR2 SASEGT. This CDR3 comprises 17 residues. PCR primers comprised 60 Vbeta and 13 Jbeta primers. The assay was immunoSEQ multiplex PCR, and TCRdb's table has in-frame clones only and misses some. Of about 200,000 clones in the sample, 65% to 90% were seen once. Sequencing was carried out using PBMCs. The TCR comes from a woman in her thirties in good health and CMV-seronegative. The gene calls are TRBV6-1 and TRBJ1-5; D unresolved. CDR3 sequence (DNA): TGTGCCAGCAGTGAATTAATGGCATCGAATAGCAATCAGCCCCAGCATTTT. This translates into CASSELMASNSNQPQHF.